This TCR beta chain was observed in a study of T cells in Graves' hyperthyroidism and ophthalmopathy. This clonotype was recorded at least ten times. Authors of the study amplified TCR beta CDR3 regions from RNA transcripts. The TCR CDR3 first-round RT-PCR relied on the HTBI primer set. TCRdb fed the multiplex PCR reads into MiXCR, producing one record per CDR3 protein. This sample has hundreds of thousands of distinct CDR3 sequences, with 20% found just once. The CDR3 runs to 12 residues. V dropped 4 bases and J dropped 7 bases, with 11 bases sitting between them. Germline V gene lookup returns CDR1 LGHDT and CDR2 YNNKEL (reference sequence). Each diagnosis drew on symptoms, thyroxine, TRAb, thyroid ultrasound and orbital computed tomography findings. It was around 11 ml of fresh peripheral blood that supplied the PBMCs.

The chain recombines TRBV3-1 with TRBJ2-7, with TRBD1 as a possible D gene (6 bases). This receptor was taken from a man aged 25 to 45 with Graves' ophthalmopathy. Sequenced input: blood. The CDR3 region has the DNA TGTGCCAGCAGCCCCTCAGGGGTTGAGCAGTACTTC. Amino acid sequence: CASSPSGVEQYF.